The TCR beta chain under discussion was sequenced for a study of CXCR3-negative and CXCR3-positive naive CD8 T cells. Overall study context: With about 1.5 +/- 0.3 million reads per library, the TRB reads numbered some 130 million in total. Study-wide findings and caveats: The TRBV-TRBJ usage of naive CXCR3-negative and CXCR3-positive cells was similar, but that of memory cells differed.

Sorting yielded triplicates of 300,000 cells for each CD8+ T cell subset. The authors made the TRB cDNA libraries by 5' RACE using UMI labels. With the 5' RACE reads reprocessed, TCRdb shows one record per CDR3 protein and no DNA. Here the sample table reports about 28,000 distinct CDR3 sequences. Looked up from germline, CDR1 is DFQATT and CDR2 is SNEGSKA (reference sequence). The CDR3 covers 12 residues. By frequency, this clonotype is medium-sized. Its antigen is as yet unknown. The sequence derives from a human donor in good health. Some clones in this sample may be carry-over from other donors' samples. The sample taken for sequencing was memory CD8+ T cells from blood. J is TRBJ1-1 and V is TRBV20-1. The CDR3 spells CSALSEHTEAFF.